This TCR beta chain emerged from a study of cytotoxic CD8 clonotypes in ibrutinib-treated CLL. Overall study: The authors obtained response samples at a median of around 11 months of treatment, range 6 to 36.

CDR3 length equals 16 residues. The germline gives CDR1 LGHNA, CDR2 YNFKEQ. Losses at the gene ends were 5 bases for V and 2 bases for J; bases not matched to a gene: 11. Study results and caveats: Starting clonality was above that of age-matched healthy donors and tracked circulating CD8+ T-cell counts.

Comment on this clone: No antigen is known for it.

Libraries were prepared by immunoSEQ multiplex PCR; TCRdb keeps only in-frame clonotypes and omits some of them. The data contain 150,000 or so clones, about 78% of them singletons. V gene TRBV4-2 combines with J gene TRBJ1-2; 7 nucleotides line up with TRBD1. Source: PBMCs, taken after 24 months of ibrutinib treatment. This clonotype was sampled from a human donor with chronic lymphocytic leukemia. CDR3 sequence reads: CASSARGQSQNYGYTF. CDR3 DNA sequence: TGTGCCAGCAGCGCAAGGGGACAGAGCCAAAACTATGGCTACACCTTC.